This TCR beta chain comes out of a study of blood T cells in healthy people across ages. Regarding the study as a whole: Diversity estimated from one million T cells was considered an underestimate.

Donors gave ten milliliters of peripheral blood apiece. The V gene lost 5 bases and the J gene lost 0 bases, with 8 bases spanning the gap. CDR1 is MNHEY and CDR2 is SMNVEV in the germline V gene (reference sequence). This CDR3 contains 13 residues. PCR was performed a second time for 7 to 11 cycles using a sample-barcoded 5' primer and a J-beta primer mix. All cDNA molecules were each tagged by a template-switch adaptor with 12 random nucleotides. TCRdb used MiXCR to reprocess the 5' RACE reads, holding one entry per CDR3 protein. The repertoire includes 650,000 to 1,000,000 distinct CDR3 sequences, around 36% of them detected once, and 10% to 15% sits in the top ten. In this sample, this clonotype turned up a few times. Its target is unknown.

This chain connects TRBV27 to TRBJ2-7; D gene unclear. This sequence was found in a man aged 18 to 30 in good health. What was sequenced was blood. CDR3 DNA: TGTGCCAGCAGTCCCCGTCGCTCCTACGAGCAGTACTTC. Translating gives CASSPRRSYEQYF.